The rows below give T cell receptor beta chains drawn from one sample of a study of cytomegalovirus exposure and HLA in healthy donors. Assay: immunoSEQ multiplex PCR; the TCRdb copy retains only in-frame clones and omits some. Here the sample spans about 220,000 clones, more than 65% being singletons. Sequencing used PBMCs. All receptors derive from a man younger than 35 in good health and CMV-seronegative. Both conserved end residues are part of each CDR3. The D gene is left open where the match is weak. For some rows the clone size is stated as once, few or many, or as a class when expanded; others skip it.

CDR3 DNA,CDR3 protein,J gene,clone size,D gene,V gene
TGTGCCAGCAGCGCGGACAGGGCGCGCTTAGACACGCAGTATTTT,CASSADRARLDTQYF,TRBJ2-3,few,TRBD1,TRBV6-1
TGTGCCAGCAGCCAAGTTCCGGGACTAGCGGAATACAATGAGCAGTTCTTC,CASSQVPGLAEYNEQFF,TRBJ2-1,-,TRBD2,TRBV4-2
TGTGCCAGTAGTATAGGGGACTACTACCTCTCCGAGCAGTACTTC,CASSIGDYYLSEQYF,TRBJ2-7,-,TRBD2,TRBV19
TGCGCCAGCAGCTTTAGAGGGGACAGGGAAGGTTCACCCCTCCACTTT,CASSFRGDREGSPLHF,TRBJ1-6,-,TRBD1,TRBV5-1
TGTGCCAGCAGCTTAGAGGGGCAGGGCGAGCAGTTCTTC,CASSLEGQGEQFF,TRBJ2-1,-,-,TRBV11-3
TGTGCCAGTAGAAAAGCGGGAGGAGTGGAGACCCAGTACTTC,CASRKAGGVETQYF,TRBJ2-5,-,TRBD2,TRBV19
TGTGCCAGCAGTTTATCAGGGTGGAATCAGCCCCAGCATTTT,CASSLSGWNQPQHF,TRBJ1-5,-,-,TRBV28
TGTGCCAGCAGCCTCACAGGGAGAGACACTGAAGCTTTCTTT,CASSLTGRDTEAFF,TRBJ1-1,-,-,TRBV7-9
TGTGCCAGCAGGCTAGGAGGAGACGGGAACACCGGGGAGCTGTTTTTT,CASRLGGDGNTGELFF,TRBJ2-2,once,-,TRBV9
TGCGCCAGCAGCCAGCCCAGGGTCCACGAGCAGTACTTC,CASSQPRVHEQYF,TRBJ2-7,-,-,TRBV4-1
TGCGCCAGCAGCGACGGGACAACCTTCGGCGGCTACACCTTC,CASSDGTTFGGYTF,TRBJ1-2,-,-,TRBV5-1
TGTGCCAGCAGCTTAGCGCCCTTGTCAGCGAGAGCCTACGAGCAGTACTTC,CASSLAPLSARAYEQYF,TRBJ2-7,once,-,TRBV7-9
TGCAGCGTTGAAGGAGGACAGGGTCCGGAGACCCAGTACTTC,CSVEGGQGPETQYF,TRBJ2-5,-,TRBD1,TRBV29-1
TGTGCCAGCAGTGTCGACAGGTTCGGACTCCACACCTTC,CASSVDRFGLHTF,TRBJ1-2,-,-,TRBV2
TGTGCCAGCAGCTATGACATTAGCTCCTACAATGAGCAGTTCTTC,CASSYDISSYNEQFF,TRBJ2-1,-,-,TRBV5-6
TGTGCCAGCAGCAACCTAGCGGGAGGGCCCTACAATGAGCAGTTCTTC,CASSNLAGGPYNEQFF,TRBJ2-1,-,TRBD2,TRBV7-6
TGTGCCAGCAGCTGGGGGGACAGCCCTAGCACAGATACGCAGTATTTT,CASSWGDSPSTDTQYF,TRBJ2-3,-,-,TRBV7-8
TGTGCCAGCAGCCGGACAGGGGTCGAGCAGTACTTC,CASSRTGVEQYF,TRBJ2-7,-,TRBD1,TRBV11-3
TGTGCCAGCAGTTCCCAAGGCGGAGGGCTAGGGGTCTATGGCTACACCTTC,CASSSQGGGLGVYGYTF,TRBJ1-2,-,-,TRBV28
TGTGCCAGCAGCCAAGAGCGAGCGGGAGATGAGCAGTTCTTC,CASSQERAGDEQFF,TRBJ2-1,-,TRBD2,TRBV4-2
TGTGCCTGGAGCGAAACAGGGGATCAGCCCCAGCATTTT,CAWSETGDQPQHF,TRBJ1-5,-,TRBD1,TRBV30
TGTGCCAGCTCGCCTGCAGGTCGAGCTTTCTTT,CASSPAGRAFF,TRBJ1-1,-,-,TRBV18
TGTGCCAGCAGTAGAGAAGAAAAACTGTTTTTT,CASSREEKLFF,TRBJ1-4,-,-,TRBV6-1
TGTGCCAGCAGTTTATCCCCCACAGGACACCAGCCCCAGCATTTT,CASSLSPTGHQPQHF,TRBJ1-5,-,-,TRBV27
TGTGCCAGCCCCACAGGGGCGACCCGCGAGCAGTACTTC,CASPTGATREQYF,TRBJ2-7,-,TRBD1,TRBV6-1
TGTGCCAGTAGTATAGCCGAACTAGACCCTGAGCAGTTCTTC,CASSIAELDPEQFF,TRBJ2-1,-,-,TRBV19